This T cell receptor beta chain appears in the sequencing data of a study of metastatic and nonmetastatic thyroid tumors. About the research overall: Repertoires were compared across blood and tumor or nodule tissue from malignant and benign thyroid patients. Study conclusions and caveats: The reported finding was significantly higher TCR beta diversity in malignant thyroid tumors relative to benign nodules, in blood and tumor.

TCRdb re-clonotyped the PCR reads via MiXCR. The table shows tens of thousands of clones, with roughly a quarter occurring only once. Thyroid surgery took place with no prior treatment in any patient. This clone was counted many times. Its antigen is as yet unknown. The CDR3 is 11 residues long. Trimming took 8 bases from V and 7 from J, leaving 11 bases between them. The germline V gene has CDR1 MDHEN and CDR2 SYDVKM. This chain links TRBV28 with TRBJ1-2, with a possible D match to TRBD1 (5 bases). This sequence was found in a female donor with papillary thyroid cancer or a benign thyroid nodule (not recorded which). Some clones in this sample may be carry-over from other donors' samples. What was sequenced was blood. The CDR3 here is CASGALGGYTF. The DNA of the CDR3 is TGTGCCAGCGGGGCACTGGGTGGCTACACCTTC.